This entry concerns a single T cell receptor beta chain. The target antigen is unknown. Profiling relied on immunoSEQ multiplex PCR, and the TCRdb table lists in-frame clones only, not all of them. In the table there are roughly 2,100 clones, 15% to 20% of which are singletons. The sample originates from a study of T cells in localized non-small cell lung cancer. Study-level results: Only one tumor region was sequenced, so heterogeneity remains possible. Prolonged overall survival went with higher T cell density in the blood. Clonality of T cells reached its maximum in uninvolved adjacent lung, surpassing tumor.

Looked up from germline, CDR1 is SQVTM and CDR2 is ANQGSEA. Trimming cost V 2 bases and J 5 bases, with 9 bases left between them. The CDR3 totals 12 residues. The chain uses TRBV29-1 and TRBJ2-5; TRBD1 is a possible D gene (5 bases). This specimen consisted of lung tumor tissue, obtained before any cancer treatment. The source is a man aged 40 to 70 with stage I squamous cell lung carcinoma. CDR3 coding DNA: TGCAGCGTTGAATTAGGGGCGGAGACCCAGTACTTC. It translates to CSVELGAETQYF.